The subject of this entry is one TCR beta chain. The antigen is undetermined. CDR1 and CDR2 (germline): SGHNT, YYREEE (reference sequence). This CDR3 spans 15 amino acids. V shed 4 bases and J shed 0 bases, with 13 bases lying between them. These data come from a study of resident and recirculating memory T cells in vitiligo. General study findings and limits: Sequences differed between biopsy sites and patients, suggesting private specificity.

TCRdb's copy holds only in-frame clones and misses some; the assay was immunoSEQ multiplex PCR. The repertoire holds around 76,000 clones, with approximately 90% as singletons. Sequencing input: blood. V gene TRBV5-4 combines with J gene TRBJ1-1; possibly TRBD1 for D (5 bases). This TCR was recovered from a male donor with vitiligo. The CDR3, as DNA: TGTGCCAGCAGCCAAACGCAGGGCATGAACACTGAAGCTTTCTTT. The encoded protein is CASSQTQGMNTEAFF.